The clone carrying this TCR beta chain was recorded a few times. Antigen: not known. The data derive from a study of type 1 and type 2 diabetes patients. Points from the study as a whole: Both CD4+ and CD8+ type 2 diabetes repertoires showed significantly higher diversity than type 1.

PCR was run on genomic DNA. A primer set of 30 forward and 13 reverse primers amplified the CDR3. A single record per CDR3 protein comes from TCRdb applying MiXCR to the multiplex PCR reads. The table shows 250,000 or so distinct CDR3 sequences, with more than 45% occurring only once. Sequencing was done on a sample of peripheral blood mononuclear cells (PBMCs). This sequence was found in a man aged 18 to 29 with type 2 diabetes.

The CDR3 region has the DNA TGTGCCAGCAGCCTGACAGGGACAGGCCATGAGCAGTTCTTC. It codes for CASSLTGTGHEQFF. The chain combines TRBV12-3 or TRBV12-4 with TRBJ2-1; the match to TRBD1 covers 8 bases. This CDR3 comprises 14 residues. Trimming took 6 bases from V and 8 from J; bases not matched to a gene: 9.